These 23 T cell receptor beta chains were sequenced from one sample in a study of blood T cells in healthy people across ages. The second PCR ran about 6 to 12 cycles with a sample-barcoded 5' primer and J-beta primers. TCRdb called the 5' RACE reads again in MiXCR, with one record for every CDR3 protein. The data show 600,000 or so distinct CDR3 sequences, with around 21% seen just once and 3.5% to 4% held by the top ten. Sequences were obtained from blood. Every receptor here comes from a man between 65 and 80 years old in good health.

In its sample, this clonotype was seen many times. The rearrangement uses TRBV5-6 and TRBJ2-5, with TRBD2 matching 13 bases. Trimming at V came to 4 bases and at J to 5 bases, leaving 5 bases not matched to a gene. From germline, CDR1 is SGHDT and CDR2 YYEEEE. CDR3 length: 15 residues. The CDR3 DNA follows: TGTGCCAGCAGCCTTGGGACTAGCGGGATTGAGACCCAGTACTTC. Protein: CASSLGTSGIETQYF.

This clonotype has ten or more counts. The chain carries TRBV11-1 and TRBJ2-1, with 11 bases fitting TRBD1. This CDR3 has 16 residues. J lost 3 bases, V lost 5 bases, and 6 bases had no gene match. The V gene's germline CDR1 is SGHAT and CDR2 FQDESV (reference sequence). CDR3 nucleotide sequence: TGTGCCAGCAGCACGCGGGACAGGGGGGGCTACAATGAGCAGTTCTTC. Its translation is CASSTRDRGGYNEQFF.

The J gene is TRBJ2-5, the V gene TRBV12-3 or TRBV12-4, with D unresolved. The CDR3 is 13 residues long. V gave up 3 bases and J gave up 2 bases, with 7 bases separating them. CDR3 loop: CASSFGFQETQYF. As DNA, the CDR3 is TGTGCCAGCAGTTTTGGATTTCAAGAGACCCAGTACTTC.

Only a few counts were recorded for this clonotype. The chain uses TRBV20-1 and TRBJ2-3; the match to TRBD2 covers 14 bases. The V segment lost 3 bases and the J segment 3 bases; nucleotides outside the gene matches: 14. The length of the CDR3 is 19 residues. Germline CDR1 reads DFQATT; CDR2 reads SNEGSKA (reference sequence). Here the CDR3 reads CSASTGGGLAGVRTDTQYF. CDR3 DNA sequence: TGCAGTGCTAGTACTGGCGGGGGACTAGCGGGAGTCCGTACAGATACGCAGTATTTT.

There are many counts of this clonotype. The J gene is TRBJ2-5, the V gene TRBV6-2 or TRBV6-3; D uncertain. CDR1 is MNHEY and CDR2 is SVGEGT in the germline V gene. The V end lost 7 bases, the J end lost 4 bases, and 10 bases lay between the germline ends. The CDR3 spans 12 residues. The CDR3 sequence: CASTGLRETQYF. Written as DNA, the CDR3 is TGTGCCAGCACCGGGTTAAGAGAGACCCAGTACTTC.

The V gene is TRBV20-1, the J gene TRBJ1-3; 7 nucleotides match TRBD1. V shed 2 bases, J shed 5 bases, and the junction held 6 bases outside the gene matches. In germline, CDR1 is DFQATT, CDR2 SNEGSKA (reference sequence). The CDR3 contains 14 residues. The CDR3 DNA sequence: TGCAGTGCTAGACAGACAGGGAACCGAAACACCATATATTTT. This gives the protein CSARQTGNRNTIYF.

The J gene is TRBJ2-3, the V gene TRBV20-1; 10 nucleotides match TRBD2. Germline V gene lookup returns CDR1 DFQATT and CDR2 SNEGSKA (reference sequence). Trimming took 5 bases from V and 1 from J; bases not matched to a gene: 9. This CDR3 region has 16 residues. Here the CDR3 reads CSAPHPGTSGTDTQYF. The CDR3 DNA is TGCAGTGCTCCTCACCCCGGGACTAGCGGCACAGATACGCAGTATTTT.

CDR3 protein: CASSLSGGLEGYTF. Written as DNA, the CDR3 is TGTGCCAGCAGTTTATCTGGGGGCCTCGAGGGCTACACCTTC. The gene calls are TRBV27 and TRBJ1-2, with D possibly TRBD1 on 6 matching bases. The CDR3 sequence is 14 residues long. The germline gives CDR1 MNHEY, CDR2 SMNVEV (reference sequence). Trimming left V 0 bases short and J 8 bases short, with 13 bases between.

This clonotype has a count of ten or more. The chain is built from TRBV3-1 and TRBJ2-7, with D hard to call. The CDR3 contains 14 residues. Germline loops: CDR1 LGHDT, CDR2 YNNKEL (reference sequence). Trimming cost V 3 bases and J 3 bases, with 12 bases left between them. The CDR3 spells CASSHSETLYEQYF. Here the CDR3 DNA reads TGTGCCAGCAGCCATTCCGAGACTCTCTACGAGCAGTACTTC.

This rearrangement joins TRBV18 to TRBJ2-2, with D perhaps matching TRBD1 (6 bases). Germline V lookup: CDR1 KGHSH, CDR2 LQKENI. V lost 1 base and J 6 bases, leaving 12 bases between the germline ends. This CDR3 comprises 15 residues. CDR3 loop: CASSPRDTRAGELFF. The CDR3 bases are TGTGCCAGCTCACCACGGGACACCAGAGCCGGGGAGCTGTTTTTT.

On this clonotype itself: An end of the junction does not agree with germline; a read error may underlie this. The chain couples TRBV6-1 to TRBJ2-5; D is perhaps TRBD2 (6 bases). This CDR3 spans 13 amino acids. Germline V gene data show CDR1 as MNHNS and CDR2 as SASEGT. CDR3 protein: CASSEGLEENQYF. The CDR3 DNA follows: TGTGCCAGCAGTGAAGGACTAGAAGAGAACCAGTACTTC.

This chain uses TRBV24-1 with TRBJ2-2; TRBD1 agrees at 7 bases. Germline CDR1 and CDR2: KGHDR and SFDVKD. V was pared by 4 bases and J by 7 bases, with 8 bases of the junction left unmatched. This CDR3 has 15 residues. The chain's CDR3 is CATSDPTGLDGELFF. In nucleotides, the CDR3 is TGTGCCACCAGTGACCCGACAGGGTTGGACGGGGAGCTGTTTTTT.

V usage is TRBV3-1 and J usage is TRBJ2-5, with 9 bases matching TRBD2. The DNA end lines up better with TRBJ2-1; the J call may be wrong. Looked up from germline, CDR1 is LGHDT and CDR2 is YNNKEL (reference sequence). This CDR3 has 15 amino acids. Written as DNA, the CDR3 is TGTGCCAGCAGCCCGGGAGTAGCGGGAGAGGATGAGCAGTTCTTC. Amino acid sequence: CASSPGVAGEDEQFF.

The CDR3 DNA follows: TGCAGCGCCGCGGACAGACGGAATGAAAAACTGTTTTTT. Its protein product is CSAADRRNEKLFF. The chain employs TRBV29-1 and TRBJ1-4, with D possibly being TRBD1 (6 bases). Germline CDR1 is SQVTM and CDR2 is ANQGSEA. Trimming took off 7 bases at V and 5 bases at J, with 14 bases between the two ends. This CDR3 region has 13 residues.

The CDR3 is CASSSPNSGANVLTF. The CDR3 nucleotides are TGCGCCAGCAGTTCCCCGAATTCTGGGGCCAACGTCCTGACTTTC. This sequence joins TRBV5-1 and TRBJ2-6, with D unclear. V was clipped by 5 bases and J by 1 base, with 10 bases between them. CDR3 length equals 15 residues. Germline CDR1 SGHRS, CDR2 YFSETQ.

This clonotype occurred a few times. CDR3 region: CASSPWLETQYF. The CDR3 region has the DNA TGTGCCAGCAGCCCTTGGCTGGAGACCCAGTACTTC. This chain connects TRBV7-2 to TRBJ2-5; D remains ambiguous. Germline V lookup: CDR1 SGHTA, CDR2 FQGNSA. Trimming took 5 bases from V and 5 from J, leaving 9 bases between them. The CDR3 has 12 residues.

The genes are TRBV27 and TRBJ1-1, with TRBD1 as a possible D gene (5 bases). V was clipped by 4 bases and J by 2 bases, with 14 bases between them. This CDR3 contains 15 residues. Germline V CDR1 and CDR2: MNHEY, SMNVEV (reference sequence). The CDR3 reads CASSYNRGTNTEAFF. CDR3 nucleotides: TGTGCCAGCAGTTACAACCGGGGGACCAACACTGAAGCTTTCTTT.

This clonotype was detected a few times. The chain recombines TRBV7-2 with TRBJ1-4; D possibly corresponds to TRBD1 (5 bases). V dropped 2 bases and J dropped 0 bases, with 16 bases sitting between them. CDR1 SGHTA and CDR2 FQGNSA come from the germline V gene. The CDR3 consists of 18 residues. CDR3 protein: CASSLNPRPRATNEKLFF. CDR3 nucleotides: TGTGCCAGCAGCTTAAATCCGCGCCCCAGGGCAACTAATGAAAAACTGTTTTTT.

This chain's CDR3 is CASSYSTSGSGMDEQFF. The CDR3 DNA follows: TGTGCCAGCAGTTACTCGACTAGCGGGAGTGGTATGGATGAGCAGTTCTTC. The chain uses TRBV6-2 or TRBV6-3 and TRBJ2-5; 12 nucleotides align to TRBD2. The J call is in doubt because the DNA end fits TRBJ2-1 better. The CDR3 consists of 17 residues. Germline assignment: CDR1 MNHEY and CDR2 SVGEGT.

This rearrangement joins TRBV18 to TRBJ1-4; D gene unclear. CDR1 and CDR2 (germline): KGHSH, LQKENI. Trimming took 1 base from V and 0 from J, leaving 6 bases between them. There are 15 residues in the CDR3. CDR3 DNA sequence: TGTGCCAGCTCACCACAACATGCAACTAATGAAAAACTGTTTTTT. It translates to CASSPQHATNEKLFF.

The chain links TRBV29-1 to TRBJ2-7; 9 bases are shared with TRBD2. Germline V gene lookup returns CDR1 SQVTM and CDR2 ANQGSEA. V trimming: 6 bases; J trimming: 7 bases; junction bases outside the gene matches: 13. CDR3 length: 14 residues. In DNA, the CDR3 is TGCAGCGTAATAGCGGGAGCGGTCGGAAAGGAGCAGTACTTC. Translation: CSVIAGAVGKEQYF.

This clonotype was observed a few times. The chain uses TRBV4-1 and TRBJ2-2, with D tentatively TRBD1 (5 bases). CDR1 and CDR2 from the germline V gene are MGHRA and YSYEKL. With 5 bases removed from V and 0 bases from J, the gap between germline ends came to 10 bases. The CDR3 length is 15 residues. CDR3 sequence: CASSIDSANTGELFF. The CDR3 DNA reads TGCGCCAGCAGCATCGACAGCGCGAACACCGGGGAGCTGTTTTTT.

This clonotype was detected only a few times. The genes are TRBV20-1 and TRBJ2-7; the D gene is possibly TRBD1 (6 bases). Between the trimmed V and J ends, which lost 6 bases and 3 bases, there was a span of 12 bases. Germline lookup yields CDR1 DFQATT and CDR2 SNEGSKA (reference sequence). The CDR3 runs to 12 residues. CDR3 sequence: CSAVDSLYEQYF. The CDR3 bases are TGCAGTGCCGTGGACAGTCTCTACGAGCAGTACTTC.